This TCR beta chain was captured in a study of OX40 agonist ivuxolimab in advanced cancers. Study-level information: Patients with hepatocellular carcinoma, melanoma, renal cell or head and neck cancer made up the dose-escalation patients. Points from the study as a whole: On average, a greater number of expanded clones characterised CD8+ T cells relative to CD4+. Clonal expansion was seen in CD4+ and CD8+ blood T cells by week 6 at 0.1 to 3.0 mg/kg.

A note on this clone: No antigen is known for it.

Patients were ruled out by autoimmune disease history or systemic immunosuppression. V was pared by 0 bases and J by 0 bases, with 5 bases of the junction left unmatched. The V gene's germline CDR1 is SGDLS and CDR2 YYNGEE. There are 16 residues in the CDR3. The data were produced by immunoSEQ multiplex PCR, yet TCRdb's version contains in-frame clones alone and is incomplete. The sample lists approximately 71,000 clones; approximately 94% were seen once. The sequencing here drew on CD4+ or CD8+ T cells sorted from blood, taken in a trial of the OX40 agonist ivuxolimab. The chain couples TRBV9 to TRBJ2-7, with 8 bases identical to TRBD2. This sequence was found in an adult with an advanced solid tumor such as melanoma, head and neck, liver or kidney cancer. DNA of the CDR3: TGTGCCAGCAGCGTAGGGGTTAGCGGGGCCTCCTACGAGCAGTACTTC. Encoded protein: CASSVGVSGASYEQYF.